Listed below are T cell receptor beta chains from one sample, sequenced in a study of T cells in Graves' hyperthyroidism and ophthalmopathy. One entry per CDR3 protein, called by TCRdb with MiXCR from the multiplex PCR reads. The table includes 500,000 to 650,000 distinct CDR3 sequences, 13% to 15% detected once. The sample was blood. The receptors derive from a woman in her 50s with Graves' ophthalmopathy. Both conserved end residues are part of each CDR3. The size entry is marked missing in some rows and otherwise reads once, few, many or a size class.

j_call: TRBJ2-1
v_call: TRBV7-3
cdr3_length: 17
clone_size: few
cdr3_aa: CASSPAGLADSYNEQFF

j_call: TRBJ1-2
v_call: TRBV7-2
cdr3_length: 16
clone_size: many
cdr3_aa: CASSPGGEGVNYGYTF

j_call: TRBJ2-1
v_call: TRBV10-3
cdr3_length: 16
clone_size: NA
cdr3_aa: CAISDPAGIKYNEQFF

j_call: TRBJ1-5
v_call: TRBV19
cdr3_length: 17
clone_size: few
cdr3_aa: CASRVAIRQPRYQPQHF

j_call: TRBJ2-3
v_call: TRBV24-1
cdr3_length: 22
clone_size: many
cdr3_aa: CATSDLGSASGSPSISTDTQYF

j_call: TRBJ1-5
v_call: TRBV11-2
cdr3_length: 15
clone_size: many
cdr3_aa: CASSLGAYSNQPQHF

j_call: TRBJ2-1
v_call: TRBV9
cdr3_length: 16
clone_size: NA
cdr3_aa: CASSGGQGAILNEQFF

j_call: TRBJ2-3
v_call: TRBV10-3
cdr3_length: 17
clone_size: many
cdr3_aa: CAISATGLAGGTDTQYF

j_call: TRBJ1-2
v_call: TRBV10-3
cdr3_length: 14
clone_size: NA
cdr3_aa: CAISVGGQNYGYTF

j_call: TRBJ1-5
v_call: TRBV4-1
cdr3_length: 14
clone_size: NA
cdr3_aa: CASSQDGRGFGQHF

j_call: TRBJ2-3
v_call: TRBV6-1
cdr3_length: 14
clone_size: many
cdr3_aa: CASSWASESDTQYF

j_call: TRBJ2-3
v_call: TRBV7-9
cdr3_length: 16
clone_size: many
cdr3_aa: CASRDRASRHTDTQYF

j_call: TRBJ2-1
v_call: TRBV9
cdr3_length: 14
clone_size: few
cdr3_aa: CASSTSGGDNEQFF

j_call: TRBJ2-5
v_call: TRBV2
cdr3_length: 12
clone_size: NA
cdr3_aa: CASSGPLWTQYF

j_call: TRBJ1-1
v_call: TRBV2
cdr3_length: 14
clone_size: many
cdr3_aa: CASRILQGAGEAFF

j_call: TRBJ1-1
v_call: TRBV6-1
cdr3_length: 14
clone_size: few
cdr3_aa: CASRDRAMNTEAFF

j_call: TRBJ2-1
v_call: TRBV18
cdr3_length: 16
clone_size: many
cdr3_aa: CASSPLPGGVYNEQFF

j_call: TRBJ2-3
v_call: TRBV18
cdr3_length: 14
clone_size: many
cdr3_aa: CASSTDKPTDTQYF

j_call: TRBJ2-2
v_call: TRBV4-3
cdr3_length: 17
clone_size: many
cdr3_aa: CASSQDSKRGNTGELFF

j_call: TRBJ2-7
v_call: TRBV6-2/TRBV6-3
cdr3_length: 11
clone_size: few
cdr3_aa: CASRPQAEQYF

j_call: TRBJ1-6
v_call: TRBV20-1
cdr3_length: 17
clone_size: NA
cdr3_aa: CSARDLTSGTSNSPLHF

j_call: TRBJ2-7
v_call: TRBV29-1
cdr3_length: 14
clone_size: many
cdr3_aa: CSVSTSGTAYEQYF

j_call: TRBJ2-5
v_call: TRBV5-1
cdr3_length: 14
clone_size: many
cdr3_aa: CASSPRTGEELQYF

j_call: TRBJ2-1
v_call: TRBV30
cdr3_length: 14
clone_size: few
cdr3_aa: CAWSLAGAWNEQFF

j_call: TRBJ1-1
v_call: TRBV7-2
cdr3_length: 14
clone_size: many
cdr3_aa: CASSLQGRDTEAFF

j_call: TRBJ2-7
v_call: TRBV19
cdr3_length: 13
clone_size: NA
cdr3_aa: CASSIDRENEQYF

j_call: TRBJ2-3
v_call: TRBV5-1
cdr3_length: 15
clone_size: few
cdr3_aa: CASSLEDPSTDTQYF

j_call: TRBJ2-1
v_call: TRBV12-3/TRBV12-4
cdr3_length: 13
clone_size: many
cdr3_aa: CASSLGLVDEQFF

j_call: TRBJ2-1
v_call: TRBV7-2
cdr3_length: 14
clone_size: NA
cdr3_aa: CASSLRYGKTEQFF

j_call: TRBJ1-2
v_call: TRBV7-2
cdr3_length: 15
clone_size: many
cdr3_aa: CASSSPGQGYYGYTF

j_call: TRBJ2-1
v_call: TRBV27
cdr3_length: 16
clone_size: many
cdr3_aa: CASSPPGSTSYNEQFF

j_call: TRBJ2-3
v_call: TRBV19
cdr3_length: 19
clone_size: NA
cdr3_aa: CASSAFGTSGRAAGDTQYF

j_call: TRBJ2-7
v_call: TRBV3-1
cdr3_length: 16
clone_size: many
cdr3_aa: CASSQVSGTSVYEQYF

j_call: TRBJ2-1
v_call: TRBV20-1
cdr3_length: 21
clone_size: many
cdr3_aa: CSARDWEKTGVGTRPYNEQFF

j_call: TRBJ2-2
v_call: TRBV5-1
cdr3_length: 15
clone_size: NA
cdr3_aa: CASSLSSGRTGELFF

j_call: TRBJ2-2
v_call: TRBV2
cdr3_length: 15
clone_size: NA
cdr3_aa: CASSVPDRDAGELFF

j_call: TRBJ2-2
v_call: TRBV5-1
cdr3_length: 15
clone_size: many
cdr3_aa: CASSSRDVNTGELFF

j_call: TRBJ2-1
v_call: TRBV28
cdr3_length: 16
clone_size: NA
cdr3_aa: CAISVTRGGSYNEQFF

j_call: TRBJ2-5
v_call: TRBV18
cdr3_length: 16
clone_size: NA
cdr3_aa: CASSRPTGGNQETQYF

j_call: TRBJ1-4
v_call: TRBV5-8
cdr3_length: 14
clone_size: many
cdr3_aa: CASSLEASNEKLFF

j_call: TRBJ2-7
v_call: TRBV10-3
cdr3_length: 15
clone_size: few
cdr3_aa: CAISEPGTATYEQYF

j_call: TRBJ2-7
v_call: TRBV12-3/TRBV12-4
cdr3_length: 13
clone_size: few
cdr3_aa: CASTPGLAGEQYF

j_call: TRBJ1-6
v_call: TRBV10-3
cdr3_length: 15
clone_size: NA
cdr3_aa: CAISDGTDYNSPLHF

j_call: TRBJ1-2
v_call: TRBV19
cdr3_length: 13
clone_size: NA
cdr3_aa: CASNIGQGAGYTF

j_call: TRBJ2-3
v_call: TRBV7-2
cdr3_length: 17
clone_size: few
cdr3_aa: CASSLGVGVSGTDTQYF

j_call: TRBJ2-1
v_call: TRBV24-1
cdr3_length: 17
clone_size: few
cdr3_aa: CATSDPYQGGSYNEQFF

j_call: TRBJ2-7
v_call: TRBV20-1
cdr3_length: 13
clone_size: many
cdr3_aa: CSGMDKYPYEQYF

j_call: TRBJ2-7
v_call: TRBV6-2/TRBV6-3
cdr3_length: 13
clone_size: NA
cdr3_aa: CAGSYTPAREQYF

j_call: TRBJ2-7
v_call: TRBV6-1
cdr3_length: 16
clone_size: few
cdr3_aa: CASVGLSAGVGCEQYF

j_call: TRBJ2-7
v_call: TRBV5-4
cdr3_length: 17
clone_size: few
cdr3_aa: CASSLGKKTSGSYEQYF

j_call: TRBJ2-5
v_call: TRBV19
cdr3_length: 14
clone_size: NA
cdr3_aa: CASSIGVVGETQYF

j_call: TRBJ2-1
v_call: TRBV20-1
cdr3_length: 13
clone_size: many
cdr3_aa: CSADRGTYNEQFF

j_call: TRBJ2-7
v_call: TRBV28
cdr3_length: 15
clone_size: many
cdr3_aa: CASSSGLAGGGEQYF

j_call: TRBJ2-5
v_call: TRBV7-2
cdr3_length: 17
clone_size: NA
cdr3_aa: CASSLVGTSGLSETQYF

j_call: TRBJ1-1
v_call: TRBV29-1
cdr3_length: 13
clone_size: many
cdr3_aa: CSVRGRLNTEAFF